The clone carrying this T cell receptor (beta chain) was counted only a few times. Its antigen is unidentified. The data belong to a study of early T cells in non-severe SARS-CoV-2 infection. Study-wide context: Unsorted whole-blood RNA was sequenced in bulk, leaving chains unpaired. Study conclusions and caveats: Private and CD4 specificities were missed by VDJdb matching, skewed to anti-spike CD8.

The protocol attached unique molecular identifiers to individual cDNA molecules. TCRdb re-called the 5' RACE reads through MiXCR, storing one row per CDR3 protein. There are around 63,000 distinct CDR3 sequences in the sample; about 9.1% occur only once, and less than 20% lies in the top ten. Looked up from germline, CDR1 is SNHLY and CDR2 is FYNNEI. The CDR3 is 16 amino acids. After removal of 7 bases from V and 8 bases from J, the junction contained 12 bases not matched to a gene. This chain joins TRBV2 and TRBJ2-1, with TRBD2 identical over 12 bases. This clonotype originated in an adult who was a healthcare worker with PCR-confirmed SARS-CoV-2 infection or an uninfected control (not recorded which). Specimen: whole blood, collected at baseline. The CDR3 loop is CASIRTSGTTRDEQFF. As DNA, the CDR3 is TGTGCCAGCATCAGGACTAGCGGGACCACCCGGGATGAGCAGTTCTTC.